Each of the 20 T cell receptor beta chains below was sequenced from the same sample in a study of T cell responses to AZD1222 COVID-19 vaccine. Sequencing used immunoSEQ multiplex PCR; TCRdb keeps in-frame clones, though not all of them. The sample has over 130,000 clones; roughly 90% are singletons. The sequenced sample was peripheral blood, obtained 28 days after the second AZD1222 dose. These receptors were collected from an adult who received the AZD1222 COVID-19 vaccine.

The CDR3 nucleotides read TGTGCCACCAGTGTAGGCAGGGGACTTGATCAGCCCCAGCATTTT. Translation gives CATSVGRGLDQPQHF. The chain couples TRBV24-1 to TRBJ1-5; perhaps TRBD1 as D (6 bases). The CDR3 length is 15 residues. V lost 5 bases and J 5 bases, leaving 15 bases between the germline ends. CDR1 is KGHDR and CDR2 is SFDVKD in the germline V gene.

This chain connects TRBV10-2 to TRBJ2-5; D may be TRBD1 (5 bases). From germline, CDR1 is WSHSY and CDR2 SAAADI. The V end was cut by 3 bases, the J end by 1 base, with 12 bases between. This CDR3 contains 15 residues. The CDR3 DNA reads as TGCGCCAGCAGTGAACAGGTGTGGGGCCAAGAGACCCAGTACTTC. Translating it yields CASSEQVWGQETQYF.

J is TRBJ2-1 and V is TRBV14, with D maybe TRBD2 (5 bases). V was pared by 4 bases and J by 5 bases, with 12 bases between. Per the germline V gene, CDR1 is SGHDN and CDR2 is FVKESK. The CDR3 has 14 residues. In nucleotides, the CDR3 is TGTGCCAGCAGCCCGACCGGGAAAAACAATGAGCAGTTCTTC. Protein sequence: CASSPTGKNNEQFF.

The V gene is TRBV29-1, the J gene TRBJ2-1; 9 bases match TRBD1. Germline V gives CDR1 SQVTM, CDR2 ANQGSEA. This CDR3 spans 13 amino acids. V was clipped by 6 bases and J by 4 bases; unmatched bases: 4. CDR3 loop: CSVQGASYNEQFF. The CDR3 nucleotides read TGCAGCGTACAGGGGGCATCTTACAATGAGCAGTTCTTC.

V usage is TRBV7-9 and J usage is TRBJ2-1; 7 bases fit TRBD2. J was trimmed by 8 bases and V by 2 bases; bases with no gene match: 12. Germline V gene data show CDR1 as SEHNR and CDR2 as FQNEAQ (reference sequence). The CDR3 extends over 16 amino acids. CDR3 in DNA: TGTGCCAGCAGCTTATATCGTAGCGGGTTGGGCGATGAGCAGTTCTTC. This encodes CASSLYRSGLGDEQFF. The full variable domain, its missing parts supplied by reference TRBV7-9 and TRBJ2-1, is DTGVSQNPRHKITKRGQNVTFRCDPISEHNRLYWYRQTLGQGPEFLTYFQNEAQLEKSRLLSDRFSAERPKGSFSTLEIQRTEQGDSAMYLCASSLYRSGLGDEQFFGPGTRLTVL.

The rearrangement uses TRBV28 and TRBJ1-2, with TRBD1 as a possible D gene (6 bases). Germline loops: CDR1 MDHEN, CDR2 SYDVKM. The ends were cut back, 3 bases at V and 8 bases at J, with 28 bases in the middle. CDR3 length: 18 amino acids. The CDR3 sequence is CASSLATGPGAPLRGYTF. For the CDR3, the DNA is TGTGCCAGCAGTTTGGCGACAGGCCCGGGGGCCCCTCTTCGCGGCTACACCTTC.

This clone has a single count. The chain recombines TRBV19 with TRBJ1-4; possibly TRBD1 for D (5 bases). Trimming shortened V by 6 bases and J by 7 bases, and 18 bases separated the two germline ends. CDR1 LNHDA and CDR2 SQIVND come from the germline V gene (reference sequence). The CDR3 totals 15 residues. The CDR3, as DNA: TGTGCCAGTAGCCTTACGGGACTCCTCGGTGAAAAACTGTTTTTT. It translates to CASSLTGLLGEKLFF.

The rearrangement joins TRBV18 to TRBJ1-2; TRBD1 matches at 7 bases. CDR1 and CDR2 (germline): KGHSH, LQKENI. CDR3 length equals 17 residues. After removal of 6 bases from V and 0 bases from J, the junction contained 13 bases not matched to a gene. CDR3 in DNA: TGTGCCAGCTCCCCAGGGGGTGCACCCCATTCTAACTATGGCTACACCTTC. The encoded protein is CASSPGGAPHSNYGYTF.

DNA of the CDR3: TGTGCCATCAGTAACGACCAGGGGGGACGGTATGGCTACACCTTC. It yields the protein CAISNDQGGRYGYTF. The chain is built from TRBV10-3 and TRBJ1-2, with 7 nucleotides matching TRBD1. The V gene's germline CDR1 is ENHRY and CDR2 SYGVKD. CDR3 length: 15 amino acids. Unmatched junction bases numbered 11, after V lost 5 bases and J lost 5 bases.

The chain recombines TRBV19 with TRBJ1-5; D unclear. The germline V gene encodes CDR1 LNHDA and CDR2 SQIVND (reference sequence). V shed 0 bases and J shed 5 bases, with 17 bases lying between them. This CDR3 is 17 amino acids long. CDR3 amino acids: CASSIDGRGRWDQPQHF. The CDR3 DNA reads as TGTGCCAGTAGTATAGATGGTAGAGGGCGGTGGGATCAGCCCCAGCATTTT.

This clone was observed a single time. The chain combines TRBV29-1 with TRBJ2-2; no clear D gene. Trimming removed 4 bases at V and 3 bases at J, with 9 bases between. The CDR3 has 13 residues. The germline V gene encodes CDR1 SQVTM and CDR2 ANQGSEA. This CDR3 reads CSVGPRHTGELFF. CDR3 DNA sequence: TGCAGCGTTGGTCCTCGACACACCGGGGAGCTGTTTTTT.

The chain couples TRBV10-1 to TRBJ2-3, with a weak D call TRBD2 (6 bases). Per the germline V gene, CDR1 is WNHNN and CDR2 is SYGVQD (reference sequence). Trimming took 5 bases from V and 4 from J, leaving 16 bases between them. The CDR3 loop spans 15 amino acids. CDR3 in DNA: TGCGCCAGCAGTAGAGGGACTGGGGAGGCAGATACGCAGTATTTT. Translated: CASSRGTGEADTQYF.

The CDR3, as DNA: TGTGCCACAAGACAGGTCAGCTCCTACAATGAGCAGTTCTTC. This encodes CATRQVSSYNEQFF. V is TRBV2 and J is TRBJ2-1; tentative D call: TRBD1 (6 bases). The CDR3 runs 14 residues. Germline CDR1 is SNHLY and CDR2 is FYNNEI. The V end was cut by 10 bases, the J end by 0 bases, with 13 bases between.

The chain combines TRBV6-5 with TRBJ2-4; D is possibly TRBD2 (5 bases). The germline V gene encodes CDR1 MNHEY and CDR2 SVGAGI. The V end lost 2 bases, the J end lost 4 bases, and 12 bases lay between the germline ends. This CDR3 contains 15 residues. CDR3 sequence reads: CASSYLYSGKNIQYF. DNA for the CDR3: TGTGCCAGCAGTTACCTATATTCGGGGAAAAACATTCAGTACTTC.

This clone was picked up one time. The rearrangement uses TRBV7-9 and TRBJ1-4, with 9 bases lining up with TRBD1. The CDR3 length is 14 residues. Germline CDR1 SEHNR, CDR2 FQNEAQ (reference sequence). V trimming: 4 bases; J trimming: 7 bases; junction bases outside the gene matches: 4. CDR3 region: CASSYRGQGEKLFF. The CDR3 nucleotides are TGTGCCAGCAGCTACAGGGGGCAGGGTGAAAAACTGTTTTTT.

The chain employs TRBV19 and TRBJ1-5; D possibly corresponds to TRBD1 (5 bases). The germline gives CDR1 LNHDA, CDR2 SQIVND (reference sequence). Trimming removed 4 bases at V and 0 bases at J, with 13 bases between. The CDR3 is 16 amino acids. The CDR3 sequence: CASSSLGEYSNQPQHF. The CDR3, as DNA: TGTGCCAGTAGTAGCCTGGGGGAATATAGCAATCAGCCCCAGCATTTT.

The V call is TRBV5-8, the J call TRBJ2-1, with D tentatively TRBD1 (6 bases). Per the germline V gene, CDR1 is SGHTS and CDR2 is YDEGEE. Trimming shortened V by 0 bases and J by 2 bases, and 9 bases separated the two germline ends. The CDR3 covers 15 residues. This CDR3 reads CASSLGQGTYNEQFF. The CDR3 DNA reads as TGTGCCAGCAGCTTGGGTCAGGGGACCTACAATGAGCAGTTCTTC.

This rearrangement joins TRBV28 to TRBJ2-4, with D perhaps matching TRBD2 (5 bases). The CDR3 spans 16 residues. Germline loops: CDR1 MDHEN, CDR2 SYDVKM. Trimming shortened V by 2 bases and J by 0 bases, and 11 bases separated the two germline ends. CDR3 loop: CASSLSGSGAKNIQYF. CDR3 in DNA: TGTGCCAGCAGTTTAAGCGGATCGGGAGCCAAAAACATTCAGTACTTC.

The gene calls are TRBV9 and TRBJ2-3; D perhaps matches TRBD1 (6 bases). V lost 4 bases and J lost 2, with 14 bases in between. The CDR3 contains 15 residues. The V gene's germline CDR1 is SGDLS and CDR2 YYNGEE. The CDR3: CASSTDGTYTDTQYF. CDR3 sequence (DNA): TGTGCCAGCAGCACTGACGGGACATACACAGATACGCAGTATTTT.

The genes are TRBV6-5 and TRBJ1-2; weak D call: TRBD1 (5 bases). CDR3 length: 16 residues. Trimming removed 0 bases from V and 4 bases from J, with 15 bases in between. Looked up from germline, CDR1 is MNHEY and CDR2 is SVGAGI. The CDR3 DNA sequence: TGTGCCAGCAGTTACTCGGGCCAGGGAGGCGTCTATGGCTACACCTTC. The encoded protein is CASSYSGQGGVYGYTF.